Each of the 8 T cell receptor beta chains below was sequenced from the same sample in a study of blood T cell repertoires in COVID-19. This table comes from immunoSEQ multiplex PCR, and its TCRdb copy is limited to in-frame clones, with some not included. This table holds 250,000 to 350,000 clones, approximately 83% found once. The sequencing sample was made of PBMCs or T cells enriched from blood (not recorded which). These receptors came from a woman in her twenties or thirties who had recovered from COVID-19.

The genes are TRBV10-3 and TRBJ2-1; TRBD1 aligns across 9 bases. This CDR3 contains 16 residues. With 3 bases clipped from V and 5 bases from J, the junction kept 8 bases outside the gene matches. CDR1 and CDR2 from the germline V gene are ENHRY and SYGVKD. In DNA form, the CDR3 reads TGTGCCATCAGTGAAAATGGACAGGGGCTCAACAATGAGCAGTTCTTC. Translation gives CAISENGQGLNNEQFF.

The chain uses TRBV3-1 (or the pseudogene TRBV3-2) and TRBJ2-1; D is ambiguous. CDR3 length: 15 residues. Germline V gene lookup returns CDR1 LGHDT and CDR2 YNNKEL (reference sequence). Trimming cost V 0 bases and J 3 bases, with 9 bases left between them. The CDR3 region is CASSQEPAGYNEQFF. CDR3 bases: TGTGCCAGCAGCCAAGAGCCAGCAGGCTACAATGAGCAGTTCTTC.

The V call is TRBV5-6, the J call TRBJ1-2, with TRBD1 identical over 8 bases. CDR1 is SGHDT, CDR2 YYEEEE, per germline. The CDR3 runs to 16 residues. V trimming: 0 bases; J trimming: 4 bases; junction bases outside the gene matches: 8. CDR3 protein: CASSLAGQAGFYGYTF. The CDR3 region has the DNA TGTGCCAGCAGCTTGGCGGGACAGGCCGGGTTCTATGGCTACACCTTC.

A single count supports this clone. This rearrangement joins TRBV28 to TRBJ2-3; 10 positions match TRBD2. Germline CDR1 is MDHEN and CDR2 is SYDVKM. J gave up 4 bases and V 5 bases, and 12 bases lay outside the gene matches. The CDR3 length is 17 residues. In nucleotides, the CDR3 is TGTGCCAGCAGTCGGGAGCTAGCGGGAGTCCGTCCAGATACGCAGTATTTT. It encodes CASSRELAGVRPDTQYF.

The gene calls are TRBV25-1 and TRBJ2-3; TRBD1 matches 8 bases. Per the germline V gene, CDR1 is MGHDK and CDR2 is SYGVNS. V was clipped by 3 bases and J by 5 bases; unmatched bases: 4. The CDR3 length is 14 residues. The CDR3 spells CASSDDRGVDTQYF. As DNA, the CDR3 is TGTGCCAGCAGTGACGACAGGGGCGTAGATACGCAGTATTTT.

The CDR3 DNA is TGTGCCAGCAGTCCCCCTAGCGGCTTAGATACGCAGTATTTT. It encodes CASSPPSGLDTQYF. The chain has TRBV28 and TRBJ2-3; 7 bases map to TRBD2. The CDR3 consists of 14 residues. J lost 5 bases, V lost 5 bases, and 7 bases had no gene match. Germline CDR1 reads MDHEN; CDR2 reads SYDVKM.

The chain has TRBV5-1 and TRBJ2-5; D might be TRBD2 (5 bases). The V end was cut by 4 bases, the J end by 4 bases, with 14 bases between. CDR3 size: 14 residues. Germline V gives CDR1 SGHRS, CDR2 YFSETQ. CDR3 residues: CASSPLANSETQYF. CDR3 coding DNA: TGCGCCAGCAGCCCGTTAGCGAATTCAGAGACCCAGTACTTC.

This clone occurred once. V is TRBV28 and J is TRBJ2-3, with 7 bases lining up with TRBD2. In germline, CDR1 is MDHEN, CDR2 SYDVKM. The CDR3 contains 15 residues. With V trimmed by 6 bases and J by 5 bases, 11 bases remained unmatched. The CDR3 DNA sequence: TGTGCCAGCAGCCCCATTGCGGGAGTTCAAGATACGCAGTATTTT. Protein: CASSPIAGVQDTQYF.